The 14 T cell receptor beta chains listed next were all sequenced from one sample in a study of CD4+ T cells in melanoma. Clones were read by immunoSEQ multiplex PCR, and TCRdb kept only the in-frame ones, dropping some. The data show more than 110,000 clones, around nine tenths seen once. These receptors came from a human donor with melanoma.

The V call is TRBV29-1, the J call TRBJ1-3; 7 nucleotides agree with TRBD1. The CDR3 contains 15 residues. Germline V lookup: CDR1 SQVTM, CDR2 ANQGSEA. V dropped 0 bases and J dropped 2; count of bases not matched to a gene: 4. CDR3 in amino acids: CSVEDFDRAGNTIYF. CDR3 in DNA: TGCAGCGTTGAAGATTTTGACAGGGCTGGAAACACCATATATTTT.

The chain recombines TRBV5-1 with TRBJ2-4; D possibly uses TRBD1 or TRBD2 (5 bases each). This CDR3 is built from 17 residues. Germline V gene sequence: CDR1 SGHRS, CDR2 YFSETQ. The V end was cut by 0 bases, the J end by 1 base, with 14 bases between. The CDR3 here is CASSLGAGRGAKNIQYF. The DNA for the CDR3 is TGCGCCAGCAGCTTGGGGGCAGGGCGAGGGGCCAAAAACATTCAGTACTTC.

The chain is built from TRBV7-9 and TRBJ2-5, with D possibly matching TRBD2 (5 bases). Germline loops: CDR1 SEHNR, CDR2 FQNEAQ (reference sequence). The CDR3 loop spans 14 amino acids. V lost 1 base and J lost 4, with 10 bases in between. The DNA of the CDR3 is TGTGCCAGCAGCTTAGGACACAGCGGAGAGACCCAGTACTTC. This sequence encodes CASSLGHSGETQYF. The full variable domain, with the rest looked up from reference TRBV7-9 and TRBJ2-5, is DTGVSQNPRHKITKRGQNVTFRCDPISEHNRLYWYRQTLGQGPEFLTYFQNEAQLEKSRLLSDRFSAERPKGSFSTLEIQRTEQGDSAMYLCASSLGHSGETQYFGPGTRLLVL.

The V gene is TRBV30, the J gene TRBJ1-6; possible D gene TRBD1, 6 bases. CDR3 size: 13 residues. CDR1 and CDR2 from the germline V gene are GTSNPN and SVGIG (reference sequence). Trimming took 5 bases from V and 6 from J, leaving 11 bases between them. CDR3 in amino acids: CAWSLGGNSPLHF. CDR3 in DNA: TGTGCCTGGTCGTTAGGGGGTAATTCACCCCTCCACTTT.

The chain has TRBV18 and TRBJ1-1; the D gene is possibly TRBD1 (6 bases). Germline loops: CDR1 KGHSH, CDR2 LQKENI. The CDR3 length is 16 residues. Between the trimmed V and J ends, which lost 0 bases and 4 bases, there was a span of 15 bases. The CDR3 loop reads CASSPPGTPRRTEAFF. The CDR3 DNA is TGTGCCAGCTCACCACCTGGGACACCACGTCGCACTGAAGCTTTCTTT.

This clone was picked up one time. The CDR3 sequence is CASKDPTQGYGYTF. The CDR3 nucleotides are TGTGCCAGTAAGGATCCAACTCAGGGCTATGGCTACACCTTC. The rearrangement joins TRBV19 to TRBJ1-2; D may be TRBD1 (5 bases). Looked up from germline, CDR1 is LNHDA and CDR2 is SQIVND (reference sequence). Trimming took 7 bases from V and 4 from J, leaving 16 bases between them. The CDR3 is 14 residues long. The complete variable domain, with remaining parts taken from reference TRBV19 and TRBJ1-2, reads DGGITQSPKYLFRKEGQNVTLSCEQNLNHDAMYWYRQDPGQGLRLIYYSQIVNDFQKGDIAEGYSVSREKKESFPLTVTSAQKNPTAFYLCASKDPTQGYGYTFGSGTRLTVV.

This clone has a single count. The rearrangement uses TRBV4-2 and TRBJ2-2; 9 nucleotides match TRBD2. Germline V lookup: CDR1 LGHNA, CDR2 YNFKEQ. With 5 bases clipped from V and 4 bases from J, the junction kept 8 bases outside the gene matches. This CDR3 region has 16 residues. CDR3 amino acids: CASSYLAGAGTGELFF. In nucleotides, the CDR3 is TGTGCCAGCAGCTACTTAGCGGGGGCGGGCACCGGGGAGCTGTTTTTT.

This clone has a single count. The chain uses TRBV18 and TRBJ2-1, with 12 bases identical to TRBD1. CDR1 is KGHSH and CDR2 is LQKENI in the germline V gene. The CDR3 has 16 residues. The junction had 7 bases not matched to a gene; V was cut back by 2 bases and J by 8 bases. The chain's CDR3 is CASSPLGQGARDEQFF. The CDR3 DNA reads TGTGCCAGCTCACCATTGGGACAGGGGGCGCGGGATGAGCAGTTCTTC.

V usage is TRBV16 and J usage is TRBJ1-2; possible D gene TRBD1, 6 bases. Trimming pared 5 bases from V and 5 bases from J, leaving 9 bases between. This CDR3 is 12 amino acids long. CDR1 and CDR2 from the germline V gene are KGHSY and FQNENV. DNA of the CDR3: TGTGCCAGCAGCAAGACAGGTTATGGCTACACCTTC. Its protein is CASSKTGYGYTF.

The chain links TRBV9 to TRBJ2-5, with D uncertain. Germline V lookup: CDR1 SGDLS, CDR2 YYNGEE. Between the trimmed V and J ends, which lost 1 base and 2 bases, there was a span of 6 bases. The CDR3 totals 13 residues. The CDR3 nucleotides read TGTGCCAGCAGCGTAAACATACAAGAGACCCAGTACTTC. This encodes CASSVNIQETQYF.

The chain combines TRBV10-2 with TRBJ2-2; D is unclear. The CDR3 runs to 12 residues. The V end lost 6 bases, the J end lost 3 bases, and 5 bases lay between the germline ends. CDR1 is WSHSY, CDR2 SAAADI, per germline. CDR3 protein: CASSRYTGELFF. The CDR3, as DNA: TGCGCCAGCAGCAGATACACCGGGGAGCTGTTTTTT.

The chain employs TRBV19 and TRBJ2-7; D is ambiguous. The CDR3 is made up of 14 amino acids. CDR1 and CDR2 (germline): LNHDA, SQIVND (reference sequence). Deletions cut 6 bases from V and 2 bases from J, with 14 bases between. Here the CDR3 DNA reads TGTGCCAGTAGCTCACTCCGACAACCCTACGAGCAGTACTTC. It encodes CASSSLRQPYEQYF.

V and J are TRBV18 and TRBJ1-1, with D possibly being TRBD1 (6 bases). Germline lookup yields CDR1 KGHSH and CDR2 LQKENI. This CDR3 comprises 17 residues. V was trimmed by 1 base and J by 4 bases, leaving 19 bases between them. The CDR3: CASSPRDLGARSTEAFF. CDR3 nucleotides: TGTGCCAGCTCACCACGGGATCTGGGGGCCAGATCCACTGAAGCTTTCTTT.

The DNA for the CDR3 is TGTGCCAGCTCGGACGGACAGGGAGCGACCCAGTACTTC. Translating gives CASSDGQGATQYF. The chain couples TRBV18 to TRBJ2-5, with TRBD1 identical over 8 bases. J lost 7 bases, V lost 6 bases, and 7 bases had no gene match. CDR1 and CDR2 from the germline V gene are KGHSH and LQKENI. The CDR3 runs to 13 residues.